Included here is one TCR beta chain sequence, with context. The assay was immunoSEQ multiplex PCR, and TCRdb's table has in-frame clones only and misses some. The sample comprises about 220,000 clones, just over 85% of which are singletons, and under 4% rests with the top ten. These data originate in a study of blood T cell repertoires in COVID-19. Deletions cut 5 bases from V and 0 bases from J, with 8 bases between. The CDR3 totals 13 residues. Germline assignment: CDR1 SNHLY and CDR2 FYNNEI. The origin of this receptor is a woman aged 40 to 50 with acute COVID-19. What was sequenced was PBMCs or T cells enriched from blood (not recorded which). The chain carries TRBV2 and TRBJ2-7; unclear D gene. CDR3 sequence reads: CASSIVNSYEQYV. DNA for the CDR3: TGTGCCAGCAGTATCGTAAACTCCTACGAGCAGTACGTC.